The 30 T cell receptor beta chains in this list originate from one sample, sequenced in a study of regulatory T cells in long-lasting Graves disease. CDR3-region Arm-PCR and iRepertoire HTBI primers produced the TCR beta libraries. One entry per CDR3 protein, called by TCRdb with MiXCR from the multiplex PCR reads. The sample includes hundreds of thousands of distinct CDR3 sequences, around 17% of them seen just once. The time point here: newly diagnosed GD, antithyroid drugs for less than 3 months. RNA extracted from PBMCs served as the sequencing template. These data also formed part of another study, on T cells in Graves' hyperthyroidism and ophthalmopathy.

Sequenced here: peripheral blood mononuclear cells (PBMCs), sampled at new diagnosis, from a patient treated with antithyroid drugs. These receptors were collected from a man aged 35 to 55 with Graves disease.

This clonotype was seen a few times. The chain carries TRBV29-1 and TRBJ1-2; D is perhaps TRBD1 (6 bases). V lost 0 bases and J 11 bases, leaving 22 bases between the germline ends. The germline gives CDR1 SQVTM, CDR2 ANQGSEA. The CDR3 length is 15 residues. CDR3 in DNA: TGCAGCGTTGAAGAAGGGGGAGTCAGGGCCGGGTTGTACACCTTC. The encoded protein is CSVEEGGVRAGLYTF.

The chain uses TRBV28 and TRBJ2-3, with TRBD1 matching 9 bases. The end of the DNA is better explained by TRBJ2-1, so the J call may be wrong. CDR3 length: 15 residues. Germline V CDR1 and CDR2: MDHEN, SYDVKM. DNA of the CDR3: TGTGCCAGCAGTTCGGGGTCCGGGACAGGGAATGAGCAGTTCTTC. Encoded protein: CASSSGSGTGNEQFF.

This clonotype was picked up a small number of times. Possible read error: a much larger clone is one base away. The genes are TRBV30 and TRBJ1-3; D is unresolved. Trimming removed 3 bases from V and 0 bases from J, with 9 bases in between. The CDR3 totals 14 residues. CDR1 GTSNPN and CDR2 SVGIG come from the germline V gene (reference sequence). DNA for the CDR3: TGTGCCTGGAGCACGAAGTCCTCTGGAAACACCATATATTTT. It is translated as CAWSTKSSGNTIYF.

This clonotype was seen many times. This chain links TRBV18 with TRBJ1-1; D is uncertain. Germline loops: CDR1 KGHSH, CDR2 LQKENI. The CDR3 sequence is 13 residues long. V shed 2 bases and J shed 6 bases, with 10 bases lying between them. CDR3 nucleotides: TGTGCCAGCTCACCATCCAAGGACCCTGAAGCTTTCTTT. Translated, it gives CASSPSKDPEAFF.

This clonotype has a count of ten or more. The V gene is TRBV4-1, the J gene TRBJ2-7; maybe TRBD2 (5 bases). The CDR3 has 17 amino acids. In germline, CDR1 is MGHRA, CDR2 YSYEKL. Trimming cost V 3 bases and J 0 bases, with 18 bases left between them. As DNA, the CDR3 is TGCGCCAGCAGCCAGGTAAACAGCCCTCGGGGCTCCTACGAGCAGTACTTC. It codes for CASSQVNSPRGSYEQYF.

This clonotype was counted at least ten times. The gene calls are TRBV7-9 and TRBJ2-7; a weak D match, TRBD1 (6 bases). The CDR3 loop spans 14 amino acids. Germline lookup yields CDR1 SEHNR and CDR2 FQNEAQ (reference sequence). Trimming cost V 3 bases and J 4 bases, with 13 bases left between them. The CDR3 reads CASSFYSGEYEQYF. In DNA, the CDR3 is TGTGCCAGCAGCTTTTATTCAGGGGAGTACGAGCAGTACTTC.

This clonotype has just a few counts. As DNA, the CDR3 is TGTGCCAGTAGTATGCGCTCCTCAACACCATCTCAGCCCCAGCATTTT. Its translation: CASSMRSSTPSQPQHF. The J gene is TRBJ1-5, the V gene TRBV19, with D unclear. The germline V gene has CDR1 LNHDA and CDR2 SQIVND (reference sequence). CDR3 length equals 16 residues. Deletions cut 3 bases from V and 6 bases from J, with 18 bases between.

The CDR3 DNA sequence: TGTGCCAGCAGTCATACCAACTTCGGAGTACGGACTAACACAGATACGCAGTATTTT. Its protein is CASSHTNFGVRTNTDTQYF. The V and J genes are TRBV12-3 or TRBV12-4 and TRBJ2-3; a weak D match, TRBD2 (6 bases). V lost 5 bases and J lost 2, with 26 bases in between. The CDR3 consists of 19 residues.

This clonotype was recorded at least ten times. The gene calls are TRBV20-1 and TRBJ2-3; either TRBD1 or TRBD2 may fit D (5 bases each). Per germline, CDR1 DFQATT and CDR2 SNEGSKA (reference sequence). The CDR3 spans 17 residues. V was cut by 2 bases and J by 0 bases, with 18 bases left in between. The CDR3 DNA reads TGCAGTGCTAGAAGGGGCCTAGCACCAACTAGCACAGATACGCAGTATTTT. Protein product: CSARRGLAPTSTDTQYF.

The sample holds a few counts of this clonotype. The CDR3 nucleotides read TGTGCCAGCAGCTCACGGCCTCGTGGGGCCTACGAGCAGTACTTC. Translated: CASSSRPRGAYEQYF. V is TRBV7-2 and J is TRBJ2-7; D remains ambiguous. Trimming took off 4 bases at V and 2 bases at J, with 15 bases between the two ends. Germline values: CDR1 SGHTA, CDR2 FQGNSA. The CDR3 length is 15 residues.

The rearrangement links TRBV20-1 to TRBJ2-7; no clear D gene. Germline V gives CDR1 DFQATT, CDR2 SNEGSKA (reference sequence). The CDR3 totals 16 residues. V gave up 5 bases and J gave up 0 bases, with 20 bases separating them. The CDR3 DNA sequence: TGCAGTGCTTGTTCATGGGTGGAGTTCAACTCCTACGAGCAGTACTTC. This translates into CSACSWVEFNSYEQYF.

V and J are TRBV27 and TRBJ1-6; D is possibly TRBD1 (5 bases). The CDR3 has 16 amino acids. V shed 11 bases and J shed 1 base, with 18 bases lying between them. CDR1 and CDR2 from the germline V gene are MNHEY and SMNVEV (reference sequence). The CDR3 nucleotides read TGTGCCTATACGGGGCGGGGTTGGTCCTATAATTCACCCCTCCACTTT. Protein: CAYTGRGWSYNSPLHF.

This clonotype has only a few counts. The V gene is TRBV5-4, the J gene TRBJ1-5; D not resolved. CDR3 length: 11 residues. The V end was cut by 4 bases, the J end by 4 bases, with 3 bases between. From germline, CDR1 is SGHNT and CDR2 YYREEE (reference sequence). The CDR3 is CASSANQPQHF. For the CDR3, the DNA is TGTGCCAGCAGCGCTAATCAGCCCCAGCATTTT.

A few counts support this clonotype. This chain joins TRBV10-2 and TRBJ1-5; unclear D gene. CDR1 WSHSY and CDR2 SAAADI come from the germline V gene. CDR3 length: 13 residues. With 0 bases removed from V and 6 bases from J, the gap between germline ends came to 6 bases. The CDR3 protein is CASSESWGQPQHF. CDR3 nucleotide sequence: TGCGCCAGCAGTGAGTCGTGGGGTCAGCCCCAGCATTTT.

This clonotype was detected ten times or more. The J gene is TRBJ2-5, the V gene TRBV6-9, with 10 bases lining up with TRBD2. The CDR3 is 16 amino acids. The germline CDR1 and CDR2 sequences are MNHGY and SVAAGI. V gave up 3 bases and J gave up 0 bases; unmatched junction bases: 4. CDR3 nucleotide sequence: TGTGCCAGCAGTTACCGGAGCGGGGGGGACCAAGAGACCCAGTACTTC. Its translation is CASSYRSGGDQETQYF.

In this sample, this clonotype turned up many times. CDR3 nucleotides: TGCGCCAGCAGATGGACGGGGGGTACCTACAATGAGCAGTTCTTC. This gives the protein CASRWTGGTYNEQFF. The chain couples TRBV5-1 to TRBJ2-1; 7 nucleotides line up with TRBD2. The CDR3 consists of 15 residues. The junction had 7 bases not matched to a gene; V was cut back by 5 bases and J by 2 bases. Germline V lookup: CDR1 SGHRS, CDR2 YFSETQ.

At least ten counts were recorded for this clonotype. This chain joins TRBV30 and TRBJ2-5; D gene uncertain. Germline assignment: CDR1 GTSNPN and CDR2 SVGIG (reference sequence). V lost 2 bases to trimming and J lost 1 base, with 8 bases between them. The CDR3 totals 13 residues. CDR3 bases: TGTGCCTGGAGTTTTGCGGCCCAAGAGACCCAGTACTTC. It encodes CAWSFAAQETQYF.

This clonotype was counted many times. The chain couples TRBV7-9 to TRBJ2-3; 8 nucleotides line up with TRBD2. The CDR3 runs to 16 residues. The germline V gene encodes CDR1 SEHNR and CDR2 FQNEAQ (reference sequence). J gave up 4 bases and V 2 bases, and 8 bases lay outside the gene matches. This CDR3 reads CASSLLKGLASDTQYF. In DNA form, the CDR3 reads TGTGCCAGCAGCTTATTAAAAGGACTAGCCTCAGATACGCAGTATTTT.

A few counts support this clonotype. The V and J genes are TRBV18 and TRBJ1-5; a weak D match, TRBD1 (6 bases). Per germline, CDR1 KGHSH and CDR2 LQKENI. V was cut by 6 bases and J by 6 bases, with 21 bases left in between. The CDR3 runs to 16 residues. The CDR3 loop is CASSPKGGPGSQPQHF. CDR3 DNA sequence: TGTGCCAGCTCGCCTAAGGGGGGGCCGGGTAGTCAGCCCCAGCATTTT.

Note on this clonotype: The junction does not match germline at one end; this may be a read error. The chain links TRBV4-1 to TRBJ1-5; D is uncertain. The CDR3 consists of 18 residues. CDR1 MGHRA and CDR2 YSYEKL come from the germline V gene. The CDR3: CASSQGFFSLYSNQPQHF. CDR3 DNA: TGCGCCAGCAGCCAAGGATTCTTTAGTCTTTATAGCAATCAACCCCAGCATTTT.

The chain employs TRBV11-2 and TRBJ2-2, with D perhaps matching TRBD1 (6 bases). This CDR3 has 16 amino acids. The ends were cut back, 2 bases at V and 0 bases at J, with 10 bases in the middle. Germline-derived CDR1 and CDR2 are SGHAT and FQNNGV. In DNA, the CDR3 is TGTGCCAGCAGCTTAAACAGGGCTGCGAACACCGGGGAGCTGTTTTTT. It encodes CASSLNRAANTGELFF.

This clonotype turned up a few times. This chain joins TRBV4-3 and TRBJ2-1, with TRBD1 matching over 8 bases. This CDR3 is 16 amino acids long. With 0 bases clipped from V and 7 bases from J, the junction kept 8 bases outside the gene matches. Germline lookup yields CDR1 LGHNA and CDR2 YSLEER. The CDR3 protein is CASSQEIAGGRNEQFF. CDR3 coding DNA: TGCGCCAGCAGCCAAGAGATCGCAGGGGGCAGAAATGAGCAGTTCTTC.

This clonotype was detected many times. The CDR3 loop is CASSYSKGRSRYEQYF. The CDR3, as DNA: TGTGCCAGCAGTTACTCGAAAGGGCGGTCAAGGTACGAGCAGTACTTC. The chain uses TRBV6-2 or TRBV6-3 and TRBJ2-7; D remains ambiguous. Germline V gives CDR1 MNHEY, CDR2 SVGEGT. Trimming took off 0 bases at V and 4 bases at J, with 16 bases between the two ends. CDR3 length equals 16 residues.

This clonotype showed up many times. The V gene is TRBV27, the J gene TRBJ1-2; no clear D gene. CDR1 and CDR2 from the germline V gene are MNHEY and SMNVEV (reference sequence). This CDR3 has 15 residues. Between the trimmed V and J ends, which lost 4 bases and 4 bases, there was a span of 16 bases. Written as DNA, the CDR3 is TGTGCCAGCAGTTCTCTCCCTTCAAGTTCCTATGGCTACACCTTC. Its protein is CASSSLPSSSYGYTF.

As for this clonotype: A much bigger clone sits one base away, suggesting this may be a read error. The rearrangement joins TRBV20-1 to TRBJ2-5; D possibly corresponds to TRBD2 (7 bases). Germline assignment: CDR1 DFQATT and CDR2 SNEGSKA (reference sequence). This CDR3 has 16 residues. The V gene lost 3 bases and the J gene lost 11 bases, with 28 bases spanning the gap. The chain's CDR3 is CSASRGGLSSYNEQYF. CDR3 sequence (DNA): TGCAGTGCTAGTAGGGGGGGCCTAAGCTCCTACAATGAGCAGTACTTC.

Many counts were recorded for this clonotype. The chain links TRBV28 to TRBJ2-7; 8 nucleotides agree with TRBD2. The CDR3 runs 14 residues. V dropped 5 bases and J dropped 5; count of bases not matched to a gene: 8. From germline, CDR1 is MDHEN and CDR2 SYDVKM. CDR3 nucleotides: TGTGCCAGCAGTATACCGGGACTAGTAGACGAGCAGTACTTC. Protein product: CASSIPGLVDEQYF.

This clonotype was picked up many times. J is TRBJ2-5 and V is TRBV3-1; the D is unclear. V was pared by 0 bases and J by 7 bases, with 9 bases between. The germline CDR1 and CDR2 sequences are LGHDT and YNNKEL (reference sequence). This CDR3 is built from 13 residues. The CDR3 region is CASSQDSGRTQYF. CDR3 DNA: TGTGCCAGCAGCCAAGACTCCGGGCGGACCCAGTACTTC.

The table lists this clonotype with many counts. This chain links TRBV5-1 with TRBJ2-5; 10 nucleotides agree with TRBD1. The germline gives CDR1 SGHRS, CDR2 YFSETQ. CDR3 size: 13 residues. V gave up 3 bases and J gave up 5 bases; unmatched junction bases: 1. The CDR3 region is CASSSDRGETQYF. The DNA for the CDR3 is TGCGCCAGCAGCTCGGACAGGGGGGAGACCCAGTACTTC.

This chain uses TRBV12-3 or TRBV12-4 with TRBJ2-1; TRBD2 matches at 7 bases. The CDR3 consists of 15 residues. The V segment lost 1 base and the J segment 2 bases; nucleotides outside the gene matches: 2. The CDR3 nucleotides read TGTGCCAGCAGTTTAGAAGGGACTACCTACAATGAGCAGTTCTTC. Amino acid sequence: CASSLEGTTYNEQFF.

This clonotype was seen at least ten times. The chain recombines TRBV20-1 with TRBJ2-7, with unresolved D. Germline-derived CDR1 and CDR2 are DFQATT and SNEGSKA (reference sequence). Trimming took 3 bases from V and 0 from J, leaving 12 bases between them. The CDR3 runs 14 residues. CDR3 sequence: CSASRITSSYEQYF. For the CDR3, the DNA is TGCAGTGCTAGTAGGATTACCAGCTCCTACGAGCAGTACTTC.